This entry describes one T cell receptor beta chain. Germline CDR1 is SGHVS and CDR2 is FQNEAQ. The ends lost 2 bases at V and 2 bases at J; junction bases unmatched: 5. The CDR3 length is 16 residues. These data are taken from a study of blood T cell repertoires in COVID-19. Source study methods: Nucleated cell number was recorded as an estimate derived from reference gene primer amplification. This table comes from immunoSEQ multiplex PCR, and its TCRdb copy is limited to in-frame clones, with some not included. V and J calls and clone size are given by that table; D and trimming were obtained from the DNA. This sample has roughly 120,000 clones, with 81% found just once.

The rearrangement joins TRBV7-8 to TRBJ2-3; 9 positions agree with TRBD1. Sequencing input: peripheral blood. The sequence was collected from a man aged 45 to 65 with acute or convalescent COVID-19. The CDR3 DNA follows: TGTGCCAGCAGCTTATCAGGACAGGGGCCCACAGATACGCAGTATTTT. It yields the protein CASSLSGQGPTDTQYF.